Presented here are 26 T cell receptor beta chains from one specimen sequenced in a study of T cell responses to AZD1222 COVID-19 vaccine. Generated by immunoSEQ multiplex PCR, the TCRdb table keeps only in-frame clones and is missing some. The top ten hold about 2.2% of the sample, which has approximately 90,000 clones, more than 70% seen once. This specimen consisted of peripheral blood, obtained on day 0 of AZD1222 vaccination. These receptors all stem from an adult in good health.

This chain joins TRBV27 and TRBJ1-2, with no clear D. The CDR3 is 14 amino acids. Germline V lookup: CDR1 MNHEY, CDR2 SMNVEV (reference sequence). V gave up 4 bases and J gave up 0 bases, with 9 bases separating them. The CDR3 reads CASSYGWPNYGYTF. The CDR3 DNA follows: TGTGCCAGCAGTTACGGGTGGCCTAACTATGGCTACACCTTC.

This rearrangement joins TRBV11-2 to TRBJ1-2; D is unresolved. Trimming took 5 bases from V and 6 from J, leaving 10 bases between them. This CDR3 is 12 amino acids long. The germline V gene encodes CDR1 SGHAT and CDR2 FQNNGV. Here the CDR3 DNA reads TGTGCCAGCAGCATCAGTGATGATGGCTACACCTTC. It translates to CASSISDDGYTF.

The CDR3 protein is CASSGPRQGPSRGQPQHF. The CDR3 nucleotides are TGTGCCAGCAGTGGCCCAAGACAGGGGCCCTCCCGGGGGCAGCCCCAGCATTTT. The J gene is TRBJ1-5, the V gene TRBV6-1; 8 bases align to TRBD1. V lost 4 bases to trimming and J lost 7 bases; unmatched junction nucleotides: 18. The CDR3 length is 18 residues. Germline CDR1 and CDR2: MNHNS and SASEGT.

For the CDR3, the DNA is TGTGCCAGCAGCTTAACCGGGACAGTAAGCTACGAGCAGTACTTC. Translating gives CASSLTGTVSYEQYF. The J gene is TRBJ2-7, the V gene TRBV7-9; 7 bases are shared with TRBD1. The length of the CDR3 is 15 residues. CDR1 is SEHNR, CDR2 FQNEAQ, per germline (reference sequence). The ends lost 2 bases at V and 3 bases at J; junction bases unmatched: 7.

The gene calls are TRBV16 and TRBJ2-1; 9 bases agree with TRBD2. The trim removed 2 bases at V and 6 bases at J, leaving 8 bases unmatched. The CDR3 is made up of 16 amino acids. Per the germline V gene, CDR1 is KGHSY and CDR2 is FQNENV. The CDR3, as DNA: TGTGCCAGCAGCCAAAATAGCGCGGGAGGGGGCAATGAGCAGTTCTTC. Translating it yields CASSQNSAGGGNEQFF.

CDR3 in amino acids: CASSPGVTSGGETQYF. The CDR3 nucleotides are TGTGCCAGCAGCCCCGGCGTGACTAGCGGCGGAGAGACCCAGTACTTC. The rearrangement joins TRBV11-3 to TRBJ2-5, with TRBD2 identical over 9 bases. CDR1 and CDR2 from the germline V gene are SGHNT and YENEEA. The CDR3 runs to 16 residues. Losses at the gene ends were 5 bases for V and 4 bases for J; bases not matched to a gene: 11. Based on the CDR3 plus reference TRBV11-3 and TRBJ2-5, the full variable domain is EAGVVQSPRYKIIEKKQPVAFWCNPISGHNTLYWYLQNLGQGPELLIRYENEEAVDDSQLPKDRFSAERLKGVDSTLKIQPAELGDSAVYLCASSPGVTSGGETQYFGPGTRLLVL.

V gene TRBV7-9 combines with J gene TRBJ1-1; 7 bases fit TRBD1. The length of the CDR3 is 15 residues. Germline V gene data show CDR1 as SEHNR and CDR2 as FQNEAQ (reference sequence). Trimming took 2 bases from V and 2 from J; bases not matched to a gene: 5. The CDR3 sequence: CASSLTGVGNTEAFF. DNA for the CDR3: TGTGCCAGCAGCTTAACAGGGGTGGGAAACACTGAAGCTTTCTTT.

V and J are TRBV9 and TRBJ2-1; a weak D match, TRBD2 (6 bases). Looked up from germline, CDR1 is SGDLS and CDR2 is YYNGEE. Trimming left V 2 bases short and J 5 bases short, with 8 bases between. This CDR3 spans 13 amino acids. CDR3 sequence: CASSVRGNNEQFF. Written as DNA, the CDR3 is TGTGCCAGCAGCGTGCGGGGAAACAATGAGCAGTTCTTC. Full variable domain (remainder filled in from reference TRBV9 and TRBJ2-1): DSGVTQTPKHLITATGQRVTLRCSPRSGDLSVYWYQQSLDQGLQFLIQYYNGEERAKGNILERFSAQQFPDLHSELNLSSLELGDSALYFCASSVRGNNEQFFGPGTRLTVL.

The genes are TRBV19 and TRBJ2-1; 7 bases agree with TRBD1. The CDR3 is 12 residues long. The trim removed 5 bases at V and 9 bases at J, leaving 4 bases unmatched. Germline V lookup: CDR1 LNHDA, CDR2 SQIVND (reference sequence). The CDR3 nucleotides are TGTGCCAGTAGTGTCAGGGGGTTTGAGCAGTTCTTC. It yields the protein CASSVRGFEQFF. The full variable domain, with the rest looked up from reference TRBV19 and TRBJ2-1, is DGGITQSPKYLFRKEGQNVTLSCEQNLNHDAMYWYRQDPGQGLRLIYYSQIVNDFQKGDIAEGYSVSREKKESFPLTVTSAQKNPTAFYLCASSVRGFEQFFGPGTRLTVL.

The chain joins TRBV28 to TRBJ1-6, with 7 bases identical to TRBD1. CDR1 is MDHEN, CDR2 SYDVKM, per germline. CDR3 length equals 17 residues. V shed 6 bases and J 3 bases; nucleotides not matched to a gene: 11. The CDR3: CASSLLTGADYNSPLHF. The CDR3 region has the DNA TGTGCCAGCAGCCTCCTCACAGGGGCGGACTATAATTCACCCCTCCACTTT.

The CDR3, as DNA: TGTGCCACCAGCAGACAAGGGTCCTATCAGCCCCAGCATTTT. Translating it yields CATSRQGSYQPQHF. The chain recombines TRBV15 with TRBJ1-5; D uncertain. The CDR3 is made up of 14 amino acids. The germline gives CDR1 LNHNV, CDR2 YYDKDF (reference sequence). V lost 2 bases and J lost 5, with 10 bases in between.

The gene calls are TRBV5-1 and TRBJ2-5, with D uncertain. This CDR3 spans 15 amino acids. V shed 3 bases and J shed 0 bases, with 12 bases lying between them. CDR1 SGHRS and CDR2 YFSETQ come from the germline V gene. The CDR3 spells CASSSVRADQETQYF. CDR3 nucleotide sequence: TGCGCCAGCAGCTCGGTCCGGGCAGACCAAGAGACCCAGTACTTC.

The rearrangement joins TRBV6-1 to TRBJ1-2, with 9 bases fitting TRBD1. Germline assignment: CDR1 MNHNS and CDR2 SASEGT. With 1 base clipped from V and 7 bases from J, the junction kept 1 base outside the gene matches. The CDR3 length is 13 residues. This CDR3 reads CASSEGTGAGYTF. The CDR3 bases are TGTGCCAGCAGTGAAGGGACAGGGGCTGGCTACACCTTC.

The CDR3 here is CASRLGIQGGSNTEAFF. CDR3 nucleotides: TGTGCCAGTAGGCTAGGGATACAGGGGGGGAGTAACACTGAAGCTTTCTTT. V and J are TRBV19 and TRBJ1-1, with 8 nucleotides matching TRBD1. Germline CDR1 is LNHDA and CDR2 is SQIVND (reference sequence). V shed 6 bases, J shed 2 bases, and the junction held 14 bases outside the gene matches. The CDR3 has 17 amino acids.

The chain recombines TRBV12-5 with TRBJ1-4; 8 nucleotides align to TRBD1. The length of the CDR3 is 16 residues. J was trimmed by 0 bases and V by 5 bases; bases with no gene match: 5. Per germline, CDR1 LGHNT and CDR2 FRNRAP. The CDR3 coding sequence is TGTGCTAGTGGTCCGGGACAGGTTGCAACTAATGAAAAACTGTTTTTT. It encodes CASGPGQVATNEKLFF.

CDR3: CASSPWGSSYEQYF. CDR3 sequence (DNA): TGTGCCAGCAGCCCTTGGGGGAGCTCCTACGAGCAGTACTTC. The V call is TRBV11-1, the J call TRBJ2-7; D is tentatively TRBD1 or TRBD2 (5 bases each). The germline CDR1 and CDR2 sequences are SGHAT and FQDESV (reference sequence). This CDR3 has 14 residues. Trimming took 5 bases from V and 0 from J, leaving 11 bases between them.

This chain connects TRBV3-1 (or the pseudogene TRBV3-2) to TRBJ2-1, with D unclear. The CDR3 is made up of 12 amino acids. The germline V gene has CDR1 LGHDT and CDR2 YNNKEL (reference sequence). Trimming pared 4 bases from V and 9 bases from J, leaving 10 bases between. The CDR3 is CASSLNEFEQFF. CDR3 DNA sequence: TGTGCCAGCAGCCTGAACGAGTTTGAGCAGTTCTTC.

This chain links TRBV6-5 with TRBJ1-2; D may be TRBD1 (5 bases). From germline, CDR1 is MNHEY and CDR2 SVGAGI. This CDR3 has 12 amino acids. The V and J ends lost 7 bases and 5 bases respectively, with 11 bases between them. The DNA for the CDR3 is TGTGCCAGCAAATTAAGGGGATATGGCTACACCTTC. This sequence encodes CASKLRGYGYTF.

The genes are TRBV14 and TRBJ1-1; tentative D call: TRBD1 (6 bases). Germline V lookup: CDR1 SGHDN, CDR2 FVKESK. V was shortened by 8 bases and J by 8 bases, with 21 bases between the two germline ends. This CDR3 has 14 residues. The CDR3, as DNA: TGTGCCAGCCGGGGTGGACAGAGTATTACCGAAGCTTTCTTT. It codes for CASRGGQSITEAFF.

This clone appeared a single time. The chain employs TRBV7-2 and TRBJ1-1, with TRBD1 as a possible D gene (5 bases). Per the germline V gene, CDR1 is SGHTA and CDR2 is FQGNSA. V was shortened by 7 bases and J by 2 bases, with 11 bases between the two germline ends. The CDR3 is 13 residues long. In nucleotides, the CDR3 is TGTGCCAGCACCAAAGGGGTAAACACTGAAGCTTTCTTT. Translated, it gives CASTKGVNTEAFF. Looking up the rest from reference TRBV7-2 and TRBJ1-1 gives the full variable domain: GAGVSQSPSNKVTEKGKDVELRCDPISGHTALYWYRQSLGQGLEFLIYFQGNSAPDKSGLPSDRFSAERTGGSVSTLTIQRTQQEDSAVYLCASTKGVNTEAFFGQGTRLTVV.

The rearrangement joins TRBV3-1 (or the pseudogene TRBV3-2) to TRBJ1-2; a weak D match, TRBD1 (5 bases). CDR3 length equals 14 residues. Germline V CDR1 and CDR2: LGHDT, YNNKEL (reference sequence). Deletions cut 5 bases from V and 4 bases from J, with 14 bases between. The CDR3 DNA reads TGTGCCAGCAGCTATTCCGGGGCCTTCTATGGCTACACCTTC. It codes for CASSYSGAFYGYTF.

The V gene is TRBV2, the J gene TRBJ2-2; maybe TRBD2 (5 bases). Trimming pared 5 bases from V and 4 bases from J, leaving 11 bases between. The germline gives CDR1 SNHLY, CDR2 FYNNEI. The CDR3 length is 14 residues. The chain's CDR3 is CASSWVEGTGELFF. The DNA for the CDR3 is TGTGCCAGCAGTTGGGTCGAGGGCACCGGGGAGCTGTTTTTT.

This clone was seen a few times. The genes are TRBV27 and TRBJ2-7; weak D call: TRBD1 (5 bases). Germline-derived CDR1 and CDR2 are MNHEY and SMNVEV (reference sequence). The CDR3 sequence is 15 residues long. The germline V and J ends were trimmed by 3 bases and 3 bases, with 15 bases remaining between them. The CDR3 DNA reads TGTGCCAGCAGTTTTCAAGGGGCGGTTTTCTACGAGCAGTACTTC. Its protein is CASSFQGAVFYEQYF.

V usage is TRBV19 and J usage is TRBJ1-3, with D tentatively TRBD1 (6 bases). In germline, CDR1 is LNHDA, CDR2 SQIVND (reference sequence). Trimming stripped 6 bases from V and 2 bases from J, with 14 bases between. The CDR3 totals 15 residues. The CDR3 sequence is CASRGADSPGNTIYF. DNA of the CDR3: TGTGCCAGTAGAGGAGCGGACAGTCCTGGAAACACCATATATTTT.

The genes are TRBV9 and TRBJ2-3, with 9 bases matching TRBD2. Germline CDR1 and CDR2: SGDLS and YYNGEE. Trimming took 4 bases from V and 6 from J; bases not matched to a gene: 6. CDR3 length: 14 amino acids. The CDR3 spells CASSLRTSADTQYF. The CDR3 DNA is TGTGCCAGCAGCCTTCGGACTAGCGCCGATACGCAGTATTTT.

The J gene is TRBJ2-7, the V gene TRBV5-1; tentative D call: TRBD1 (6 bases). Germline lookup yields CDR1 SGHRS and CDR2 YFSETQ. V was trimmed by 4 bases and J by 1 base, leaving 12 bases between them. CDR3 length equals 14 residues. For the CDR3, the DNA is TGCGCCAGCAGCGAAGGACAGCGATCCTACGAGCAGTACTTC. This sequence encodes CASSEGQRSYEQYF.